Presented here are 24 T cell receptor beta chains from one specimen sequenced in a study of blood T cells in healthy people across ages. Then a second PCR, running roughly 7 to 11 cycles, was carried out with a sample-barcoded 5' primer and a J-beta primer mix. One entry per CDR3 protein results from TCRdb running MiXCR on the 5' RACE reads. The data contain approximately 1.5 million distinct CDR3 sequences, roughly 32% of them singletons. Sequencing was carried out using blood. These TCRs come from a woman in her 30s in good health.

This clonotype showed up just a few times. The chain has TRBV5-5 and TRBJ2-6, with D tentatively TRBD1 or TRBD2 (5 bases each). CDR1 SGHKS and CDR2 YYEKEE come from the germline V gene (reference sequence). Trimming removed 4 bases from V and 7 bases from J, with 18 bases in between. This CDR3 region has 16 residues. CDR3 nucleotide sequence: TGTGCCAGCAGCCCCGGCCGGGACCTGGGAGCCAACGTCCTGACTTTC. Translating gives CASSPGRDLGANVLTF.

This clonotype was picked up a small number of times. The V gene is TRBV5-1, the J gene TRBJ1-2, with D possibly TRBD1 on 5 matching bases. Germline-derived CDR1 and CDR2 are SGHRS and YFSETQ. Trimming left V 1 base short and J 4 bases short, with 14 bases between. The CDR3 is 15 residues long. CDR3: CASSLSGGAIYGYTF. The CDR3 coding sequence is TGCGCCAGCAGCTTGAGTGGAGGGGCGATCTATGGCTACACCTTC.

V is TRBV9 and J is TRBJ2-7, with D maybe TRBD1 (7 bases). The ends were cut back, 0 bases at V and 2 bases at J, with 12 bases in the middle. The V gene's germline CDR1 is SGDLS and CDR2 YYNGEE. CDR3 length: 15 amino acids. Here the CDR3 DNA reads TGTGCCAGCAGCGTAGATCAGGGGGGAACCTACGAGCAGTACTTC. Translating it yields CASSVDQGGTYEQYF. The whole variable domain, filled in from reference TRBV9 and TRBJ2-7, reads DSGVTQTPKHLITATGQRVTLRCSPRSGDLSVYWYQQSLDQGLQFLIQYYNGEERAKGNILERFSAQQFPDLHSELNLSSLELGDSALYFCASSVDQGGTYEQYFGPGTRLTVT.

The chain links TRBV2 to TRBJ2-3; the D gene could be TRBD1 or TRBD2 (6 bases each). Trimming stripped 8 bases from V and 2 bases from J, with 14 bases between. This CDR3 is 14 amino acids long. The germline V gene encodes CDR1 SNHLY and CDR2 FYNNEI. CDR3 coding DNA: TGTGCCAGCGCGGGGTGGGGGCCCACAGATACGCAGTATTTT. Translating gives CASAGWGPTDTQYF.

This clonotype was recorded a few times. The gene calls are TRBV4-1 and TRBJ1-1; D is possibly TRBD1 (5 bases). The CDR3 covers 14 residues. Trimming removed 0 bases at V and 4 bases at J, with 9 bases between. Germline V lookup: CDR1 MGHRA, CDR2 YSYEKL. The CDR3 spells CASSQEEGRTEAFF. The CDR3 DNA is TGCGCCAGCAGCCAAGAGGAGGGACGCACTGAAGCTTTCTTT.

V and J are TRBV7-2 and TRBJ2-3; D perhaps matches TRBD1 (6 bases). The germline CDR1 and CDR2 sequences are SGHTA and FQGNSA. Trimming cost V 5 bases and J 5 bases, with 17 bases left between them. This CDR3 region has 15 residues. The CDR3 region is CASSQPWGLEDTQYF. The CDR3 DNA reads TGTGCCAGCAGCCAACCCTGGGGGCTAGAAGATACGCAGTATTTT.

The chain carries TRBV6-4 and TRBJ2-1; 13 bases match TRBD2. Trimming took 6 bases from V and 2 from J; bases not matched to a gene: 7. From germline, CDR1 is MRHNA and CDR2 SNTAGT. The CDR3 consists of 17 residues. CDR3 sequence: CASSPGTSGNTYNEQFF. As DNA, the CDR3 is TGTGCCAGCAGCCCCGGGACTAGCGGGAATACCTACAATGAGCAGTTCTTC.

This clonotype was counted many times. The V call is TRBV7-9, the J call TRBJ1-1, with 7 positions matching TRBD1. CDR1 and CDR2 from the germline V gene are SEHNR and FQNEAQ (reference sequence). The CDR3 runs 12 residues. V trimming: 4 bases; J trimming: 6 bases; junction bases outside the gene matches: 2. Here the CDR3 DNA reads TGTGCCAGCAGCTGGGGGACAGCTGAAGCTTTCTTT. Translated: CASSWGTAEAFF.

At least ten counts were recorded for this clonotype. The chain couples TRBV4-2 to TRBJ1-2, with 7 bases fitting TRBD1. The length of the CDR3 is 13 residues. CDR1 and CDR2 from the germline V gene are LGHNA and YNFKEQ. The V and J ends lost 4 bases and 6 bases, in that order; junction bases with no gene match: 5. The CDR3 here is CASSPQGRDGYTF. Here the CDR3 DNA reads TGTGCCAGCAGCCCACAGGGGAGAGATGGCTACACCTTC.

The V and J genes are TRBV7-8 and TRBJ1-1; D gene uncertain. Germline CDR1 is SGHVS and CDR2 is FQNEAQ. This CDR3 is built from 15 residues. Trimming pared 3 bases from V and 7 bases from J, leaving 18 bases between. CDR3 residues: CASSFGTRGKDEAFF. The DNA for the CDR3 is TGTGCCAGCAGCTTCGGTACCCGTGGGAAGGATGAAGCTTTCTTT.

Details on this clonotype: The junction does not match germline at one end; this may be a read error. This chain connects TRBV5-6 to TRBJ1-1; D is unclear. CDR1 is SGHDT, CDR2 YYEEEE, per germline. This CDR3 comprises 13 residues. The CDR3 DNA follows: TGTGCCAGCAGCTACTACCTGAACACTGACGCTTTCTTT. This gives the protein CASSYYLNTDAFF.

This clonotype came up many times. The gene calls are TRBV12-3 or TRBV12-4 and TRBJ2-5; a possible D gene is TRBD1 (6 bases). The V and J ends lost 5 bases and 0 bases respectively, with 10 bases between them. The CDR3 is made up of 14 amino acids. CDR3: CASSRTGYQETQYF. The CDR3 nucleotides are TGTGCCAGCAGTCGCACAGGGTACCAAGAGACCCAGTACTTC.

This chain links TRBV5-1 with TRBJ2-7; 10 bases map to TRBD2. The CDR3 is 15 residues long. Germline CDR1 SGHRS, CDR2 YFSETQ. V lost 4 bases and J lost 7; bases outside the gene matches: 11. CDR3 DNA sequence: TGCGCCAGCAGCGAGCCTAGCGGGAGTTACAATGAGCAGTACTTC. It yields the protein CASSEPSGSYNEQYF.

The chain has TRBV28 and TRBJ1-6; D gene unclear. CDR1 is MDHEN, CDR2 SYDVKM, per germline. V lost 4 bases, J lost 12 bases, and 16 bases lay in between. The CDR3 has 14 residues. The CDR3 sequence: CASSSLDESLPLHF. CDR3 DNA sequence: TGTGCCAGCAGTTCCCTCGACGAGTCTTTACCCCTCCACTTT.

This clonotype occurred a few times. The CDR3 coding sequence is TGTGCCAGCAGCCAAGATGCCTCCTTAGAAATACGCACAGATACGCAGTATTTT. Translated: CASSQDASLEIRTDTQYF. This chain connects TRBV3-1 to TRBJ2-3; D call uncertain. Germline V gene sequence: CDR1 LGHDT, CDR2 YNNKEL (reference sequence). The CDR3 spans 18 residues. Trimming removed 0 bases at V and 1 base at J, with 17 bases between.

This clonotype turned up a few times. The J gene is TRBJ1-1, the V gene TRBV7-9, with D tentatively TRBD1 (5 bases). Germline V gene data show CDR1 as SEHNR and CDR2 as FQNEAQ (reference sequence). Trimming took off 3 bases at V and 11 bases at J, with 16 bases between the two ends. CDR3 size: 13 residues. The CDR3 sequence: CASSLDLDSGAFF. DNA for the CDR3: TGTGCCAGCAGCTTGGACCTAGACAGCGGGGCTTTCTTT. Filled out from reference TRBV7-9 and TRBJ1-1, the complete variable domain reads DTGVSQNPRHKITKRGQNVTFRCDPISEHNRLYWYRQTLGQGPEFLTYFQNEAQLEKSRLLSDRFSAERPKGSFSTLEIQRTEQGDSAMYLCASSLDLDSGAFFGQGTRLTVV.

There are a few counts of this clonotype. The rearrangement links TRBV25-1 to TRBJ2-3, with TRBD2 matching over 13 bases. CDR3 length: 19 amino acids. Trimming removed 5 bases from V and 0 bases from J; junction bases left unmatched: 11. Per germline, CDR1 MGHDK and CDR2 SYGVNS. The CDR3 DNA reads as TGTGCCAGCAGTCAAATGGGGGGACTAGCGGGGACCAGCACAGATACGCAGTATTTT. Amino acid sequence: CASSQMGGLAGTSTDTQYF.

A word on this clonotype: At one of its ends the junction is not consistent with the germline gene, which may arise from a read error. V and J are TRBV20-1 and TRBJ1-1; no clear D gene. This CDR3 contains 13 residues. The germline V gene encodes CDR1 DFQATT and CDR2 SNEGSKA (reference sequence). Here the CDR3 reads CSARGTVKTEAFF. The CDR3 DNA reads TGCAGTGCTAGAGGGACTGTGAAGACTGAAGCTTTCTTT.

Concerning this clonotype: The junction departs from the called germline gene at one end, perhaps through a read error. This chain joins TRBV4-1 and TRBJ2-1; D gene ambiguous. CDR1 is MGHRA, CDR2 YSYEKL, per germline. This CDR3 is 15 amino acids long. This CDR3 reads CASSQNTGSYNEQFF. Here the CDR3 DNA reads TGCGCTAGCAGCCAAAACACCGGGTCCTACAATGAGCAGTTCTTC.

The V call is TRBV2, the J call TRBJ1-5; maybe TRBD1 (5 bases). V lost 7 bases and J lost 1, with 14 bases in between. From germline, CDR1 is SNHLY and CDR2 FYNNEI. This CDR3 has 15 residues. CDR3 DNA: TGTGCCAGCACACGGGGGTTTAGGAGCAATCAGCCCCAGCATTTT. It translates to CASTRGFRSNQPQHF.

Concerning this clonotype itself: This may arise from a read error, as a much more abundant clone is one base away. The genes are TRBV20-1 and TRBJ2-6; perhaps TRBD2 as D (5 bases). Germline CDR1 and CDR2: DFQATT and SNEGSKA (reference sequence). Trimming left V 0 bases short and J 0 bases short, with 15 bases between. The CDR3 spans 18 residues. The CDR3 sequence is CSAREVRVSSSGANVLTF. The DNA for the CDR3 is TGCAGTGCTAGAGAAGTGAGGGTGTCTTCCTCTGGGGCCAACGTCCTGACTTTC.

This clonotype has a count of ten or more. V usage is TRBV29-1 and J usage is TRBJ2-1; D is undetermined. V was clipped by 1 base and J by 8 bases, with 9 bases between them. Germline V CDR1 and CDR2: SQVTM, ANQGSEA. CDR3 size: 12 residues. For the CDR3, the DNA is TGCAGCGTTGAAGGGTCGGTTTATGAGCAGTTCTTC. Translating it yields CSVEGSVYEQFF.

The chain links TRBV28 to TRBJ2-1; D gene unclear. Germline V lookup: CDR1 MDHEN, CDR2 SYDVKM. Between the trimmed V and J ends, which lost 3 bases and 4 bases, there was a span of 10 bases. The CDR3 has 14 residues. The DNA for the CDR3 is TGTGCCAGCAGTTTTTTGAGCCAGTACAATGAGCAGTTCTTC. Translation gives CASSFLSQYNEQFF.

This clonotype was counted between two and nine times. The V call is TRBV20-1, the J call TRBJ2-3; D is ambiguous. Germline V CDR1 and CDR2: DFQATT, SNEGSKA (reference sequence). V was trimmed by 7 bases and J by 2 bases, leaving 16 bases between them. This CDR3 is built from 14 residues. CDR3 coding DNA: TGCAGTGTCCTCCCACCGGTTAACACAGATACGCAGTATTTT. Translation gives CSVLPPVNTDTQYF.